These T cell receptor beta chains were read from a single sample in a study of T cells in Graves' hyperthyroidism and ophthalmopathy. TCRdb fed the multiplex PCR reads into MiXCR, producing one record per CDR3 protein. The sample comprises approximately 32,000 distinct CDR3 sequences, 49% of which are singletons, and about 6% rests with the top ten. Sequences were obtained from blood. The receptors derive from a woman in her fifties or sixties with Graves' hyperthyroidism that later progressed to Graves' ophthalmopathy. Each CDR3 is given with its conserved first and last residue. The D gene is left open where the match is weak. The listing skips clone size in some rows; elsewhere it reads once, few, many or a size class.

TRBV29-1,medium-sized,.,TRBJ2-3,TGCAGCGTTGTGCAGCTGGGGGTTGGTGGGGCAGATACGCAGTATTTT,CSVVQLGVGGADTQYF
TRBV12-3/TRBV12-4,few,TRBD2,TRBJ2-5,TGTGCCAGCAGTTTCAGCGGGGGGAAGGGGCAGCCCCAGTACTTC,CASSFSGGKGQPQYF
TRBV10-3,.,TRBD2,TRBJ2-1,TGTGCCATCTCTTTGGCGGGAGGGCCTCGAGTCGATGAGCAGTTCTTC,CAISLAGGPRVDEQFF
TRBV7-9,many,TRBD1,TRBJ1-3,TGTGCCAGCAGCCTACCGCCGGGACAGTACTCTGGAAACACCATATATTTT,CASSLPPGQYSGNTIYF
TRBV20-1,.,.,TRBJ2-7,TGCAGTGCTAGCAGGGCCCTGTACGAGCAGTACTTC,CSASRALYEQYF
TRBV11-2,many,TRBD2,TRBJ2-5,TGTGCCAGCAGCCTGACTAGCGGGAGGTCGGAGACCCAGTACTTC,CASSLTSGRSETQYF
TRBV11-3,.,TRBD2,TRBJ2-1,TGTGCCAGCAGCTTAAGCGGGAGGGAAAGGGGATACAATGAGCAGTTCTTC,CASSLSGRERGYNEQFF
TRBV10-3,medium-sized,TRBD1,TRBJ2-2,TGTGCCATCAAGGGGGACAGAGGGGAGCTGTTTTTT,CAIKGDRGELFF
TRBV5-1,.,TRBD1,TRBJ1-2,TGCGCCAGCAGCTTGGGGACAGGGAATGGCGGCTACACCTTC,CASSLGTGNGGYTF
TRBV5-1,.,.,TRBJ1-1,TGCGCCAGCACCTTTACAGGGATCACTGAAGCCTTCTTT,CASTFTGITEAFF
TRBV18,few,TRBD2,TRBJ2-1,TGTGCCAGCTCACCCCCCGGGACTATCAATGAGCAGTTCTTC,CASSPPGTINEQFF
TRBV12-5,.,.,TRBJ2-1,TGTGCTAGTGGTTTGGACCACTTCGCTCAGGTCTTC,CASGLDHFAQVF
TRBV15,medium-sized,TRBD2,TRBJ2-5,TGTGCCACCGAACTAGCGGGATATGAGACCCAGTACTTC,CATELAGYETQYF
TRBV6-5,many,TRBD2,TRBJ2-3,TGTGCCAGCAGTTACTCGTTAACTAGCGGGATAGAAAACACAGATACGCAGTATTTT,CASSYSLTSGIENTDTQYF
TRBV24-1,medium-sized,TRBD2,TRBJ2-1,TGTGCCACCAGTGATTTGGCGTTGTCTGGCGGGAGTGGAGATGAGCAGTTCTTC,CATSDLALSGGSGDEQFF
TRBV7-2,.,TRBD2,TRBJ2-7,TGTGCCAGCAGCTCTAGCGGGAGGGCAAAGTACTTC,CASSSSGRAKYF
TRBV6-6,.,.,TRBJ1-2,TGTGCCTGCAGCCCAGGGATTACTGGAAACACCTTC,CACSPGITGNTF
TRBV5-6,many,.,TRBJ2-5,TGTGCCAGCAGCTCGTACAGGGGAGGGGAGACCCAGTACTTC,CASSSYRGGETQYF
TRBV12-3/TRBV12-4,many,.,TRBJ2-3,TGTGCCAGCAGTTTAATACAGGGAGCGACAGATACGCAGTATTTT,CASSLIQGATDTQYF
TRBV6-2/TRBV6-3,many,.,TRBJ1-1,TGTGCCAGCAGTTACGCATACAGAGAGAGGACCACTGAAGCTTTCTTT,CASSYAYRERTTEAFF
TRBV6-2/TRBV6-3,many,.,TRBJ2-1,TGTGCCAGCAGTTACGTTGGAGGATCCTACAATGAGCAGTTCTTC,CASSYVGGSYNEQFF
TRBV18,few,.,TRBJ2-1,TGTGCCAGCTCACCACCGGAGGCAGCATACAATGAGCAGTTCTTC,CASSPPEAAYNEQFF
TRBV7-6,many,TRBD2,TRBJ2-7,TGTGCCAGCAGCTTAGGTCGAGGGACTAGTAGTAGTAGTAGTACCAACTACGAGCAGTACTTC,CASSLGRGTSSSSSTNYEQYF
TRBV30,many,.,TRBJ2-3,TGTGCCTGGAGCCGGGACGGAGGCACAGATACGCAGTATTTT,CAWSRDGGTDTQYF
TRBV6-1,many,TRBD2,TRBJ2-1,TGTGCCAGCAGTGAAGTGGCGGGAGGGCGGAATGAGCAGTTCTTC,CASSEVAGGRNEQFF
TRBV2,.,.,TRBJ2-5,TGTGCCAGCACCGACGGGACTCGGGAGACCCAGTACTTC,CASTDGTRETQYF
TRBV2,few,TRBD1,TRBJ2-5,TGTGCCAGCATTTGGGACAGGGGCAGGGAGACCCAGTACTTC,CASIWDRGRETQYF
TRBV7-8,.,.,TRBJ1-5,TGTGCCAGCAGCTTCGGGACCCAGGCCGGGCAGCCCCAGCATTTT,CASSFGTQAGQPQHF
TRBV7-2,many,TRBD2,TRBJ2-2,TGTGCCAGCAGCCCCCAAGCGGGAGTCACCGGGGAGCTGTTTTTT,CASSPQAGVTGELFF
TRBV19,.,TRBD1,TRBJ1-6,TGTGCCAGTAACGGGGGACAGGGCTCCGCACCCCTCCACTTT,CASNGGQGSAPLHF
TRBV11-2,.,.,TRBJ1-2,TGTGCCAGCACCCAAGGGGGCTATGGCTACACCTTC,CASTQGGYGYTF
TRBV7-6,once,.,TRBJ2-3,TGTGCCAGCAGCTTAGATCAGGGAGGTAACACAGATACGCAGTATTTT,CASSLDQGGNTDTQYF
TRBV7-8,.,TRBD1,TRBJ1-4,TGTGCCAGCAGCTTAGGACAGGGGGCCCCCAATCAGCCAACTAATGAAAAACTGTTTTTT,CASSLGQGAPNQPTNEKLFF
TRBV20-1,many,TRBD1,TRBJ1-1,TGCAGTGCTAGACGAACAGGGGATAGCACTGAAGCTTTCTTT,CSARRTGDSTEAFF
TRBV12-3/TRBV12-4,many,.,TRBJ2-3,TGTGCCAGCAGTTTTTATTCGGACAGACAATACACAGATACGCAGTATTTT,CASSFYSDRQYTDTQYF
TRBV5-1,many,TRBD1,TRBJ2-7,TGCGCCAGCAGCTTGGGGACAGGTGACCACGAGCAGTACTTC,CASSLGTGDHEQYF
TRBV20-1,once,TRBD2,TRBJ2-2,TGCAGTGCTAGAGTTAGCGGGATGAACACCGGGGAGCTGTTTTTT,CSARVSGMNTGELFF
TRBV20-1,.,.,TRBJ1-1,TGCAGTGCTAGAAAGCTCGGGGGCTCTAACACTGAAGCTTCCTTT,CSARKLGGSNTEASF
TRBV27,many,.,TRBJ2-7,TGTGCCAGCAGCCGATCTCGCTCGAGGTCATATTACTACGAGCAGTACTTC,CASSRSRSRSYYYEQYF
TRBV14,.,.,TRBJ2-7,TGTGCCAGCAGCCTGGGGGCCCGAGGCTACGAGCAGTACTTC,CASSLGARGYEQYF
TRBV15,.,.,TRBJ2-7,TGTGCCACCAGCAGAGAACAGGGCTACAAGCAGTACTTC,CATSREQGYKQYF
TRBV6-5,once,.,TRBJ2-3,TGTGCCAGCAGTCCCAACCGGGACACAGATACGCAGAATTTT,CASSPNRDTDTQNF
TRBV30,many,.,TRBJ1-3,TGTGCCTGGAGTGTACGGGGGATCGCTGGAAACACCATATATTTT,CAWSVRGIAGNTIYF
TRBV7-2,.,TRBD1,TRBJ2-1,TGTGCCAGCAGCCCGGGGGACAGGGGTGTGGGTGAGCAGTTCTTC,CASSPGDRGVGEQFF
TRBV5-1,.,TRBD2,TRBJ2-1,TGCGCCAGCGAGATGGGGGGGGGATACAATATGCAGTTCTTC,CASEMGGGYNMQFF
TRBV24-1,.,TRBD2,TRBJ2-7,TGTGCCACCAGTGGGACTAGCGGGAGTTGGCCCTACGAGCAGTACTTC,CATSGTSGSWPYEQYF
TRBV6-5,many,.,TRBJ1-6,TGTGCCAGTCGGACAGAATTTAATTCACCCCTCCACTTT,CASRTEFNSPLHF
TRBV20-1,many,.,TRBJ1-1,TGCAGTGCCACCGGGACACCAACGGTCGGCACTGAAGCTTTCTTT,CSATGTPTVGTEAFF
TRBV11-2,.,TRBD1,TRBJ2-7,TGTGCCAGCAGCGTAGAGCGGACAGGAAGAACCGAGCAGTACTTC,CASSVERTGRTEQYF
TRBV20-1,many,.,TRBJ2-7,TGCAGTGCTAGAAATTTGCAGGGAAACTACGAGCAGTACTTC,CSARNLQGNYEQYF
TRBV19,.,TRBD1,TRBJ2-6,TGTGCCAGTACCACAGGGGAGTCTGGGGCCAACGTCCTGACTTTC,CASTTGESGANVLTF
TRBV2,medium-sized,.,TRBJ2-1,TGTGCCAGCAAAAGGGACTGGGACAATGAGCAGTTCTTC,CASKRDWDNEQFF
TRBV9,once,.,TRBJ1-3,TGTGCCAGCAGCGTAGAGGGAGGAAACACCATATATTTT,CASSVEGGNTIYF
TRBV20-1,.,TRBD2,TRBJ2-7,TGCAGTGCTAGGTCGAGCGGGAGGGCCTACGAGCAGTACTTC,CSARSSGRAYEQYF
TRBV5-1,many,.,TRBJ1-1,TGCGCCAGCAACTGGGGGAATGGAGGCACTGAAGCTTTCTTT,CASNWGNGGTEAFF
TRBV11-3,many,TRBD2,TRBJ2-1,TGTGCCAGCAGCTTTCCGAGACTAGCGGTTAATGAGCAGTTCTTC,CASSFPRLAVNEQFF
TRBV6-4,.,.,TRBJ1-3,TGTGCCAGCAGTACCGAAGCCGTCACCCACTCTGGAAACACCATATATTTT,CASSTEAVTHSGNTIYF
TRBV7-9,.,TRBD2,TRBJ2-1,TGTGCCAGCAGCCCCCCTAGCGGGAGTGGCAATGAGCAGTTCTTC,CASSPPSGSGNEQFF
TRBV6-1,.,.,TRBJ1-5,TGTGCCAGCATCAGACTAGCATTT,CASIRLAF